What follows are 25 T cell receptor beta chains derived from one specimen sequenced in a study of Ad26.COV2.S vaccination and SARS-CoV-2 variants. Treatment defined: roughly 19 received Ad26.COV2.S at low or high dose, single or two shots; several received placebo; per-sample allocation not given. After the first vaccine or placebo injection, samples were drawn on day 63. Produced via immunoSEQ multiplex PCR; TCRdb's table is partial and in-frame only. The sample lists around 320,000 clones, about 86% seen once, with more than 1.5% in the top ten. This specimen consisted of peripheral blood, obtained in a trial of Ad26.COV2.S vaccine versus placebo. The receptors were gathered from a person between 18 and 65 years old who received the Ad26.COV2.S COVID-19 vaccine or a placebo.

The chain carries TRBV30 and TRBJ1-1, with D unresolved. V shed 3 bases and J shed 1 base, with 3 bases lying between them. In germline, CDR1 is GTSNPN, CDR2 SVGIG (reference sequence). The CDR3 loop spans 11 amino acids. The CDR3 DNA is TGTGCCTGGAGGGGGAACACTGAAGCTTTCTTT. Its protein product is CAWRGNTEAFF. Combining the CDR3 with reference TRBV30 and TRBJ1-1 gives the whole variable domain SQTIHQWPATLVQPVGSPLSLECTVEGTSNPNLYWYRQAAGRGLQLLFYSVGIGQISSEVPQNLSASRPQDRQFILSSKKLLLSDSGFYLCAWRGNTEAFFGQGTRLTVV.

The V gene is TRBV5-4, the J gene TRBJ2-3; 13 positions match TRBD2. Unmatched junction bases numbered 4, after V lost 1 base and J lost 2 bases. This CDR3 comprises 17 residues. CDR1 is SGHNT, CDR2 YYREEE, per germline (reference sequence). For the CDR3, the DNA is TGTGCCAGCAGCTTGAACGGACTAGCGGGGGCCACAGATACGCAGTATTTT. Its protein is CASSLNGLAGATDTQYF.

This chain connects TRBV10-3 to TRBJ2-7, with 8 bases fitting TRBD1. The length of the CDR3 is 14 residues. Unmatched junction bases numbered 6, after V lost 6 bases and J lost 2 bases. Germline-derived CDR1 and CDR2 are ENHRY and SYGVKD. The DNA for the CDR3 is TGTGCCATCAGGGATGGACAGGGAACCTACGAGCAGTACTTC. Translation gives CAIRDGQGTYEQYF.

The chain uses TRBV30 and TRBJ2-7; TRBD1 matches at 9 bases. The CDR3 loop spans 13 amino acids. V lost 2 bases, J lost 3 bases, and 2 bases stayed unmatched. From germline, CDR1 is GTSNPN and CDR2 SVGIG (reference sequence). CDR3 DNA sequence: TGTGCCTGGAGTCGACAGGGGGGCTACGAGCAGTACTTC. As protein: CAWSRQGGYEQYF.

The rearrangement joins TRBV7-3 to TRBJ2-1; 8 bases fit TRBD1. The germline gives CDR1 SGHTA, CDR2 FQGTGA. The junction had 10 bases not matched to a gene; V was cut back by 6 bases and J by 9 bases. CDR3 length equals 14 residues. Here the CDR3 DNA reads TGTGCCAGCAGTTCGGGACAGGTTTCAGGTGAGCAGTTCTTC. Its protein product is CASSSGQVSGEQFF.

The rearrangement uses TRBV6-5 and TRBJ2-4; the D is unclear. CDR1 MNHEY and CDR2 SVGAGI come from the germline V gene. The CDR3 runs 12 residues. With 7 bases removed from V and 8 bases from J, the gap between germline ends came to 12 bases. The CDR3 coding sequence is TGTGCCAGCAAGACTTCTAGTGACATTCAGTACTTC. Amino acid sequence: CASKTSSDIQYF.

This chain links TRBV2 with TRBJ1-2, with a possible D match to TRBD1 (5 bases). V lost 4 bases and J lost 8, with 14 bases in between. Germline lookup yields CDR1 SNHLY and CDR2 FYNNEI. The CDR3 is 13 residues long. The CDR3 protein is CASSGEGVYGYTF. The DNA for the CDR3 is TGTGCCAGCAGTGGGGAAGGGGTGTACGGCTACACCTTC. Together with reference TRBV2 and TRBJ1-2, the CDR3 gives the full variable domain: EPEVTQTPSHQVTQMGQEVILRCVPISNHLYFYWYRQILGQKVEFLVSFYNNEISEKSEIFDDQFSVERPDGSNFTLKIRSTKLEDSAMYFCASSGEGVYGYTFGSGTRLTVV.

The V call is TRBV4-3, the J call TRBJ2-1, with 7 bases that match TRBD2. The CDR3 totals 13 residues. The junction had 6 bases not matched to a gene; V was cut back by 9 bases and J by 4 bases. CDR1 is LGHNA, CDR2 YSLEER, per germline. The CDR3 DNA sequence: TGCGCCAGTCCTGGGCGGGGGTACAATGAGCAGTTCTTC. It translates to CASPGRGYNEQFF.

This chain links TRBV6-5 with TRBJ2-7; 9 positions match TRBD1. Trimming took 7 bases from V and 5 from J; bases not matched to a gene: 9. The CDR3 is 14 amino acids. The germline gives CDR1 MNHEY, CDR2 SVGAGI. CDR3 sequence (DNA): TGTGCCAGCACCCCCGGGACAGGGTCCAACGAGCAGTACTTC. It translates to CASTPGTGSNEQYF.

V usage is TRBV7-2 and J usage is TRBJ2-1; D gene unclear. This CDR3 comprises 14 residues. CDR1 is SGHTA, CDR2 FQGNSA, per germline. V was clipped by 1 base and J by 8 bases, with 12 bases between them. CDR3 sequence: CASSLDGSWDEQFF. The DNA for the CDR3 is TGTGCCAGCAGCTTAGATGGGTCTTGGGATGAGCAGTTCTTC.

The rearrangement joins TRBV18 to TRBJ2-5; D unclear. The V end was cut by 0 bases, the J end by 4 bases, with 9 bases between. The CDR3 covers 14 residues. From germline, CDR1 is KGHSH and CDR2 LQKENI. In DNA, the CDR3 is TGTGCCAGCTCACCACCGAGCCGCACAGAGACCCAGTACTTC. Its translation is CASSPPSRTETQYF.

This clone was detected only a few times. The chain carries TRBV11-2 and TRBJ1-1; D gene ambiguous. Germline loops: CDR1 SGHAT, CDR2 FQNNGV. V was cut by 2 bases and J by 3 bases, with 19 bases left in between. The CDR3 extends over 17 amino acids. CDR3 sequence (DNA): TGTGCCAGCAGCTTACTGGGATTCGTGGTACGGGACACTGAAGCTTTCTTT. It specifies CASSLLGFVVRDTEAFF.

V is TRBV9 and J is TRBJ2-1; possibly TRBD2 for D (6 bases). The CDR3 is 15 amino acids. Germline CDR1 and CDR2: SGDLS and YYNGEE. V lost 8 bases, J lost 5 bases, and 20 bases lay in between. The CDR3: CASRLAEMGNNEQFF. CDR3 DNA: TGTGCCAGTCGATTAGCGGAGATGGGAAACAATGAGCAGTTCTTC. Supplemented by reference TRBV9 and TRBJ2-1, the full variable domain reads DSGVTQTPKHLITATGQRVTLRCSPRSGDLSVYWYQQSLDQGLQFLIQYYNGEERAKGNILERFSAQQFPDLHSELNLSSLELGDSALYFCASRLAEMGNNEQFFGPGTRLTVL.

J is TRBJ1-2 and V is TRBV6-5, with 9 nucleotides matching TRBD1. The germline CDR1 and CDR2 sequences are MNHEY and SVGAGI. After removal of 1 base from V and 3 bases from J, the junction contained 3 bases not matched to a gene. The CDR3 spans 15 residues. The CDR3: CASSYYRGQYYGYTF. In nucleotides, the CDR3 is TGTGCCAGCAGTTACTACAGGGGGCAGTACTATGGCTACACCTTC.

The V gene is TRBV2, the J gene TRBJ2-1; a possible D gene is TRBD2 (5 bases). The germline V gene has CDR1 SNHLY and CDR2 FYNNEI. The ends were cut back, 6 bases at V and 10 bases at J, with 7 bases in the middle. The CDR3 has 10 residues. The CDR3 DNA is TGTGCCAGCAGCGGGAAGGAGCAGTTCTTC. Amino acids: CASSGKEQFF.

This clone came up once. For the CDR3, the DNA is TGCGCCAGCAGCTTTGCGGGGCAACCATACAATGAGCAGTTCTTC. It yields the protein CASSFAGQPYNEQFF. The chain is built from TRBV5-1 and TRBJ2-1; D is perhaps TRBD2 (6 bases). Trimming cost V 2 bases and J 4 bases, with 13 bases left between them. This CDR3 has 15 residues. Germline-derived CDR1 and CDR2 are SGHRS and YFSETQ.

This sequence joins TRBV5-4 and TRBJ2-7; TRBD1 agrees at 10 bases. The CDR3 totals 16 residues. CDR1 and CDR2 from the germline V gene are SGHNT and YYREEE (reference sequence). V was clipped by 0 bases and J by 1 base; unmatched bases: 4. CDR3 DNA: TGTGCCAGCAGCTTGGCCGGGACAGGGGTATCCTACGAGCAGTACTTC. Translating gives CASSLAGTGVSYEQYF. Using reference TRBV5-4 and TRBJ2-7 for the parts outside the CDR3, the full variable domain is ETGVTQSPTHLIKTRGQQVTLRCSSQSGHNTVSWYQQALGQGPQFIFQYYREEENGRGNFPPRFSGLQFPNYSSELNVNALELDDSALYLCASSLAGTGVSYEQYFGPGTRLTVT.

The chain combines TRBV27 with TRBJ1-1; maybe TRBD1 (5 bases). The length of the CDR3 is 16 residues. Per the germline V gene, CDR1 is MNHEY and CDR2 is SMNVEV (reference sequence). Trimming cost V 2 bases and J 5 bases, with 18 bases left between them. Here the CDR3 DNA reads TGTGCCAGCAGTTTACTCCCATCGGGGGGGGGTACTGAAGCTTTCTTT. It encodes CASSLLPSGGGTEAFF.

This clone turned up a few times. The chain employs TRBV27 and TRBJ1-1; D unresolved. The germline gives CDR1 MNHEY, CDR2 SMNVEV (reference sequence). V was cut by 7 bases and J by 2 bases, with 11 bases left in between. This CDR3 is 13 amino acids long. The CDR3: CASTPSRNTEAFF. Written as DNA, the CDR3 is TGTGCCAGCACCCCGTCGAGAAACACTGAAGCTTTCTTT.

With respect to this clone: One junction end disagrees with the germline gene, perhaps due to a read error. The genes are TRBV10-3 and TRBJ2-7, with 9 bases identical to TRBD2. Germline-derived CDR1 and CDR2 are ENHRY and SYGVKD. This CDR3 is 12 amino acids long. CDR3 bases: TGTGCCATCAGTGAGCCGGGACTAGCACCTTCCTTC. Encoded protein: CAISEPGLAPSF.

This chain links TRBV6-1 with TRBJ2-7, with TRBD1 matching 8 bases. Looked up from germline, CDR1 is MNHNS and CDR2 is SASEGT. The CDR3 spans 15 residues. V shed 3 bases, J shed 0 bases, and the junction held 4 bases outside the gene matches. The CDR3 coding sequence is TGTGCCAGCAGTGAGCCGACAGGGGTCTCCTACGAGCAGTACTTC. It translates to CASSEPTGVSYEQYF.

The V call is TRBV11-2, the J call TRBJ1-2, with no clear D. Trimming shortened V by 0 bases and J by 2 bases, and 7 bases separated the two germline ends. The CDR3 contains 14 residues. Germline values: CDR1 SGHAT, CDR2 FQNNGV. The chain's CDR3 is CASSLEGKNYGYTF. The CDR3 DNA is TGTGCCAGCAGCTTAGAAGGGAAAAACTATGGCTACACCTTC.

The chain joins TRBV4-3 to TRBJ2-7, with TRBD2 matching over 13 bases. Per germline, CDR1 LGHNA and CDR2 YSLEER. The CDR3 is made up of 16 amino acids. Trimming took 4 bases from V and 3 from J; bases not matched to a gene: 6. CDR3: CASSPRTSGGLYEQYF. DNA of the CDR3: TGCGCCAGCAGCCCCCGGACTAGCGGGGGACTCTACGAGCAGTACTTC.

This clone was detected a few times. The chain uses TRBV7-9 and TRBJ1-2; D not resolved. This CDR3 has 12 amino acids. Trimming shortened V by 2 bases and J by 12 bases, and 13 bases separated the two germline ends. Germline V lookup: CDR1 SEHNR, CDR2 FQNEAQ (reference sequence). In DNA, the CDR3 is TGTGCCAGCAGCTTACTCGCCGTGATGCACACCTTC. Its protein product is CASSLLAVMHTF.

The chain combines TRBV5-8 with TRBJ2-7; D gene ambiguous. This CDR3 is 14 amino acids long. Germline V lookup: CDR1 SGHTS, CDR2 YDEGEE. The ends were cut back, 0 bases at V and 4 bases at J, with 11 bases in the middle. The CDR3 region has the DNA TGTGCCAGCAGCTTGGGGGGTTTAGGATACGAGCAGTACTTC. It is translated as CASSLGGLGYEQYF. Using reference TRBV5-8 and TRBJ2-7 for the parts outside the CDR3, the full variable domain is EAGVTQSPTHLIKTRGQQATLRCSPISGHTSVYWYQQALGLGLQFLLWYDEGEERNRGNFPPRFSGRQFPNYSSELNVNALELEDSALYLCASSLGGLGYEQYFGPGTRLTVT.